One sample yielded the 20 T cell receptor beta chains listed below, sequenced in a study of post-analysis software for immune sequencing data. TCR beta libraries were prepared from cDNA with unique molecular identifiers. TCRdb re-analysed the PCR reads in MiXCR, keeping a single row per CDR3 protein. The table has some 260,000 distinct CDR3 sequences, roughly a third seen once. These receptors have no identified antigens. Study-wide results and limits: Several TRBV segments (TRBV5-6, TRBV5-1 and TRBV20-1 among them) occurred more frequently in patients than in controls.

The sample taken for sequencing was blood. These receptors originate from a girl aged 5-17 years with multiple sclerosis.

This clonotype was seen only a few times. V is TRBV7-9 and J is TRBJ2-7; D perhaps matches TRBD2 (5 bases). The CDR3 loop spans 14 amino acids. Per the germline V gene, CDR1 is SEHNR and CDR2 is FQNEAQ (reference sequence). With 5 bases removed from V and 1 base from J, the gap between germline ends came to 12 bases. CDR3 region: CASSARPGSYEQYF. CDR3 DNA: TGTGCCAGCAGCGCACGACCGGGGTCCTACGAGCAGTACTTC.

There are many counts of this clonotype. CDR3 in amino acids: CSVAGQMVTQYF. DNA for the CDR3: TGCAGCGTGGCGGGACAGATGGTGACCCAGTACTTC. This rearrangement joins TRBV29-1 to TRBJ2-5, with TRBD1 as a possible D gene (7 bases). Germline CDR1 SQVTM, CDR2 ANQGSEA. This CDR3 is built from 12 residues. V lost 6 bases to trimming and J lost 7 bases, with 15 bases between them.

This clonotype was seen a single time. A clone one base away is much larger, so this may be a read error. The chain joins TRBV3-1 to TRBJ2-7, with 9 bases aligning to TRBD2. J gave up 7 bases and V 1 base, and 8 bases lay outside the gene matches. Germline assignment: CDR1 LGHDT and CDR2 YNNKEL (reference sequence). CDR3 length equals 15 residues. The CDR3 bases are TGTGCCAGCAGCCAAGTTAGCGGGAGAGGCGATGAGCAGTACTTC. Translated: CASSQVSGRGDEQYF.

This clonotype was counted many times. The J gene is TRBJ1-1, the V gene TRBV29-1; D may be TRBD1 (6 bases). The CDR3 consists of 15 residues. Trimming removed 5 bases at V and 1 base at J, with 17 bases between. In germline, CDR1 is SQVTM, CDR2 ANQGSEA. The CDR3 sequence is CSVKTGGGRNTEAFF. The CDR3 DNA reads as TGCAGCGTTAAGACAGGCGGGGGCAGGAACACTGAAGCTTTCTTT.

The J gene is TRBJ2-5, the V gene TRBV5-5; no definite D call. The germline CDR1 and CDR2 sequences are SGHKS and YYEKEE (reference sequence). This CDR3 is built from 15 residues. V lost 4 bases, J lost 6 bases, and 19 bases lay in between. CDR3 sequence: CASSPNNILGKTQYF. CDR3 DNA: TGTGCCAGCAGCCCAAACAACATTTTAGGCAAGACCCAGTACTTC.

This clonotype was seen ten or more times. This sequence joins TRBV5-1 and TRBJ1-2; unclear D gene. V was shortened by 6 bases and J by 2 bases, with 11 bases between the two germline ends. The germline V gene encodes CDR1 SGHRS and CDR2 YFSETQ. The CDR3 covers 13 residues. CDR3 loop: CASTEDGNYGYTF. In DNA, the CDR3 is TGCGCCAGCACCGAGGACGGGAACTATGGCTACACCTTC. Together with reference TRBV5-1 and TRBJ1-2, the CDR3 gives the full variable domain: KAGVTQTPRYLIKTRGQQVTLSCSPISGHRSVSWYQQTPGQGLQFLFEYFSETQRNKGNFPGRFSGRQFSNSRSEMNVSTLELGDSALYLCASTEDGNYGYTFGSGTRLTVV.

In its sample, this clonotype was seen a few times. This chain joins TRBV20-1 and TRBJ2-1, with D perhaps matching TRBD2 (6 bases). The length of the CDR3 is 15 residues. The V gene's germline CDR1 is DFQATT and CDR2 SNEGSKA (reference sequence). V was clipped by 1 base and J by 4 bases, with 14 bases between them. The CDR3 bases are TGCAGTGCTAGAGGGGACTCACGGGTGTACAATGAGCAGTTCTTC. Its protein is CSARGDSRVYNEQFF.

This clonotype showed up just a few times. The chain combines TRBV5-1 with TRBJ2-3; no reliable D call. V lost 4 bases and J 3 bases, leaving 15 bases between the germline ends. Per the germline V gene, CDR1 is SGHRS and CDR2 is YFSETQ. The CDR3 totals 15 residues. CDR3 in DNA: TGCGCCAGCAGCCCATTAGCCGCCCCGACAGATACGCAGTATTTT. The encoded protein is CASSPLAAPTDTQYF.

This clonotype was found many times. This CDR3 reads CASSARTANYGYTF. CDR3 sequence (DNA): TGTGCCAGCAGTGCCAGGACAGCAAACTATGGCTACACCTTC. J is TRBJ1-2 and V is TRBV6-1; tentatively, D is TRBD1 (6 bases). The germline V gene has CDR1 MNHNS and CDR2 SASEGT. This CDR3 has 14 residues. V shed 4 bases and J shed 2 bases, with 11 bases lying between them.

The chain carries TRBV15 and TRBJ2-5, with TRBD2 matching over 9 bases. Germline V gene lookup returns CDR1 LNHNV and CDR2 YYDKDF (reference sequence). The CDR3 sequence is 15 residues long. Germline trimming cut 0 bases from V and 4 bases from J; bases unmatched to any gene: 3. CDR3 nucleotides: TGTGCCACCAGCAGAGATCGCGGGGGGGCAGAGACCCAGTACTTC. It encodes CATSRDRGGAETQYF.

About this clonotype: This may be a read error, as it is one base from a much larger clone. The J gene is TRBJ2-7, the V gene TRBV7-3; 16 positions match TRBD2. V shed 6 bases and J 7 bases; nucleotides not matched to a gene: 9. This CDR3 is built from 16 residues. Germline V CDR1 and CDR2: SGHTA, FQGTGA. The CDR3 DNA sequence: TGTGCCAGCAGTGGGGGACTAGCGGGAGGGCTCAATGAGCAGTACTTC. This translates into CASSGGLAGGLNEQYF.

The V and J genes are TRBV5-1 and TRBJ2-1, with D possibly matching TRBD2 (6 bases). The V end lost 3 bases, the J end lost 0 bases, and 13 bases lay between the germline ends. Germline V gives CDR1 SGHRS, CDR2 YFSETQ. This CDR3 comprises 16 residues. DNA for the CDR3: TGCGCCAGCAGCTCGCATTGGGACTTCTCCTACAATGAGCAGTTCTTC. This codes for CASSSHWDFSYNEQFF.

The J gene is TRBJ1-2, the V gene TRBV20-1, with D unclear. Germline CDR1 and CDR2: DFQATT and SNEGSKA (reference sequence). Trimming removed 3 bases at V and 5 bases at J, with 10 bases between. This CDR3 is 12 amino acids long. For the CDR3, the DNA is TGCAGTGCTAGTGGAGTACGGTATGGCTACACCTTC. This sequence encodes CSASGVRYGYTF.

This clonotype was seen at least ten times. J is TRBJ1-1 and V is TRBV10-3, with a tentative D call TRBD1 (5 bases). Germline loops: CDR1 ENHRY, CDR2 SYGVKD. V lost 7 bases and J lost 1, with 13 bases in between. The CDR3 has 14 amino acids. For the CDR3, the DNA is TGTGCCATCACTGCGGGACGGTCGAACACTGAAGCTTTCTTT. This encodes CAITAGRSNTEAFF.

The V call is TRBV2, the J call TRBJ1-1; D gene uncertain. Germline CDR1 is SNHLY and CDR2 is FYNNEI. With 2 bases removed from V and 1 base from J, the gap between germline ends came to 14 bases. This CDR3 comprises 16 residues. The CDR3 loop reads CASSEFRLQRNTEAFF. The DNA for the CDR3 is TGTGCCAGCAGTGAATTTCGCTTACAGAGGAACACTGAAGCTTTCTTT.

V and J are TRBV12-3 or TRBV12-4 and TRBJ2-5; D might be TRBD2 (5 bases). CDR3 length: 15 residues. Trimming stripped 7 bases from V and 4 bases from J, with 19 bases between. The CDR3 bases are TGTGCCAGCACTCTCGGGCTAGCCGGTGGAGAGACCCAGTACTTC. Translating gives CASTLGLAGGETQYF.

Ten or more counts support this clonotype. The J gene is TRBJ2-2, the V gene TRBV6-4; D gene ambiguous. Germline loops: CDR1 MRHNA, CDR2 SNTAGT. The CDR3 loop spans 16 amino acids. Between the trimmed V and J ends, which lost 0 bases and 2 bases, there was a span of 10 bases. CDR3 coding DNA: TGTGCCAGCAGTGACTCGGCAGATACAAACACCGGGGAGCTGTTTTTT. Its translation is CASSDSADTNTGELFF.

This chain connects TRBV5-1 to TRBJ1-3; no definite D call. Germline CDR1 and CDR2: SGHRS and YFSETQ. This CDR3 spans 17 amino acids. Trimming took 0 bases from V and 0 from J, leaving 13 bases between them. CDR3: CASSLDQVHLSGNTIYF. The CDR3 DNA reads TGCGCCAGCAGCTTGGACCAGGTACACCTCTCTGGAAACACCATATATTTT.

Only one count was recorded for this clonotype. This chain uses TRBV20-1 with TRBJ2-3, with TRBD2 matching over 8 bases. CDR1 is DFQATT, CDR2 SNEGSKA, per germline (reference sequence). V lost 5 bases and J lost 4; bases outside the gene matches: 11. This CDR3 spans 15 amino acids. The DNA of the CDR3 is TGCAGTGCTGGGGCGGGAGCGGGAGACGCAGATACGCAGTATTTT. Translating it yields CSAGAGAGDADTQYF.

There are a few counts of this clonotype. This may stem from a read error, because a much larger clone lies one nucleotide away. This rearrangement joins TRBV5-4 to TRBJ2-7; D is possibly TRBD1 (5 bases). The V gene's germline CDR1 is SGHNT and CDR2 YYREEE (reference sequence). V lost 0 bases and J lost 7, with 20 bases in between. The CDR3 has 16 amino acids. The CDR3 DNA is TGTGCCAGCAGCTTGGGGGGCGCAGGGTCCTACAATGAGCAGTACTTC. It yields the protein CASSLGGAGSYNEQYF.